Listed here is a single TCR beta chain. The data are from a study of OX40 agonist ivuxolimab in advanced cancers. Libraries were prepared by immunoSEQ multiplex PCR; TCRdb keeps only in-frame clonotypes and omits some of them. The repertoire includes around 50,000 clones, about nine tenths of them detected once, and around 12% sits in the top ten. Systemic immunosuppression or autoimmune disease history was grounds to exclude patients. The CDR3 spans 20 residues. Sequencing used CD4+ or CD8+ T cells sorted from blood, obtained in a trial of the OX40 agonist ivuxolimab. The chain uses TRBV21-1 and TRBJ1-2; the table calls TRBD1, which could not be checked here. TRBV21-1 is described as a pseudogene. This sequence was found in an adult with an advanced solid tumor such as melanoma, head and neck, liver or kidney cancer. CDR3 sequence reads: CASSKDPGSTPVGVNYGYTF. CDR3 sequence (DNA): TGTGCCAGCAGCAAAGACCCAGGGTCCACTCCAGTTGGAGTTAACTATGGCTACACCTTC.